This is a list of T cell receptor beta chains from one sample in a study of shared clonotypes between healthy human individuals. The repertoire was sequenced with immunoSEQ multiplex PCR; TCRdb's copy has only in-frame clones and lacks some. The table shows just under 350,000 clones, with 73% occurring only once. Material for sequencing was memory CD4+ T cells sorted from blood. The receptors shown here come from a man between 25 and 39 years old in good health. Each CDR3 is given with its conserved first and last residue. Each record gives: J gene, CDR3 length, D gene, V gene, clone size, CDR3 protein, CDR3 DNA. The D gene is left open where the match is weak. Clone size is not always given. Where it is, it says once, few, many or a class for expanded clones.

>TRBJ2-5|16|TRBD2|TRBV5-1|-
CASSLILAGGPETQYF
TGCGCCAGCAGCTTGATACTAGCGGGAGGGCCAGAGACCCAGTACTTC
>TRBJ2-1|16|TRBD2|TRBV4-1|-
CASSRGLAASYNEQFF
TGCGCCAGCAGCCGGGGACTAGCGGCCTCCTACAATGAGCAGTTCTTC
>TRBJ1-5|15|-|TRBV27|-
CASSLFGRLNQPQHF
TGTGCCAGCAGTTTATTCGGCCGGCTCAATCAGCCCCAGCATTTT
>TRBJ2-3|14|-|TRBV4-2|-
CASSHPTSSYTQYF
TGTGCCAGCAGCCACCCGACTAGTTCTTATACGCAGTATTTT
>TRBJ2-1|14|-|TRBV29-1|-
CSVEATPGDNEQFF
TGCAGCGTTGAAGCAACCCCAGGGGACAATGAGCAGTTCTTC
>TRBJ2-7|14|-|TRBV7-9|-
CASSAQTGSAEQYF
TGTGCCAGCAGCGCCCAGACAGGATCAGCCGAGCAGTACTTC
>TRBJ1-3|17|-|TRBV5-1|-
CASSLAQLGVSGNTIYF
TGCGCCAGCAGCTTGGCGCAGTTGGGGGTCTCTGGAAACACCATATATTTT
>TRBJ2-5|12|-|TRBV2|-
CASRWETETQYF
TGTGCCAGCCGTTGGGAGACGGAGACCCAGTACTTC
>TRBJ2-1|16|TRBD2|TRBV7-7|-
CASTPRVGGTYNEQFF
TGTGCCAGCACCCCCCGCGTGGGGGGGACCTACAATGAGCAGTTCTTC
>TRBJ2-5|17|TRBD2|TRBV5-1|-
CASSLGGLAGGGETQYF
TGCGCCAGCAGCTTGGGAGGACTAGCGGGCGGTGGGGAGACCCAGTACTTC
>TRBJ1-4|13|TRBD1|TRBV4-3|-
CASSMTGNEKLFF
TGCGCCAGCAGCATGACAGGGAATGAAAAACTGTTTTTT
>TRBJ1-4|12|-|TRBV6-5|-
CASGYRNEKLFF
TGTGCCAGCGGGTACAGGAATGAAAAACTGTTTTTT
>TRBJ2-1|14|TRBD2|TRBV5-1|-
CASSLSGRNNEQFF
TGCGCCAGCAGCTTGAGCGGGAGGAACAATGAGCAGTTCTTC
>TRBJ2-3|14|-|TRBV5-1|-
CASSLVGPPDTQYF
TGCGCCAGCAGCTTGGTGGGACCGCCAGATACGCAGTATTTT
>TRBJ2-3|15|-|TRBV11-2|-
CASSVMTGQTDTQYF
TGTGCCAGCAGCGTTATGACAGGACAGACAGATACGCAGTATTTT
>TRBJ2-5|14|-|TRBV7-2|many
CASRQNRGRETQYF
TGTGCCAGCAGACAAAACCGCGGGCGAGAGACCCAGTACTTC
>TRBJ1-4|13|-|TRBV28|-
CASGSGRIKKLFF
TGTGCCAGCGGAAGTGGCCGGATAAAAAAACTGTTTTTT
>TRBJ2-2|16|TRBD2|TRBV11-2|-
CASSQTSGSVTGELFF
TGTGCCAGCAGCCAAACTAGCGGGAGTGTGACCGGGGAGCTGTTTTTT
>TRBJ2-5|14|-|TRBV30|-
CAWSHQGFQETQYF
TGTGCCTGGAGTCACCAGGGTTTCCAAGAGACCCAGTACTTC
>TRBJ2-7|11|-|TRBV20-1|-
CSVVADYEQYF
TGCAGTGTTGTAGCGGACTACGAGCAGTACTTC
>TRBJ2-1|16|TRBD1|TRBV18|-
CASSTSGGTGDNEQFF
TGTGCCAGCTCTACCTCGGGCGGGACAGGAGACAATGAGCAGTTCTTC
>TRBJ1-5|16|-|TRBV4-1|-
CASSRDPGTRNQPQHF
TGCGCCAGCAGCCGCGACCCCGGGACAAGAAATCAGCCCCAGCATTTT
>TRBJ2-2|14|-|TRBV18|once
CASSPPENTGELFF
TGTGCCAGCTCACCACCAGAGAACACCGGGGAGCTGTTTTTT
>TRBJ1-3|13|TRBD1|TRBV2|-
CASGQGRGNTIYF
TGTGCCAGCGGACAGGGACGTGGAAACACCATATATTTT
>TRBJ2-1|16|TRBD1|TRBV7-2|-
CASSPFRDRPNNEQFF
TGTGCCAGCAGCCCATTCCGGGACAGACCTAACAATGAGCAGTTCTTC
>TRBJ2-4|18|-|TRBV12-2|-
CASRLASGSPPNFNIQYF
TGTGCAAGTCGCTTAGCTAGCGGGAGTCCCCCAAATTTTAACATTCAGTACTTC
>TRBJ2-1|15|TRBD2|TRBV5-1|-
CASSRLAGGWNEQFF
TGCGCCAGCAGCAGACTAGCGGGAGGGTGGAATGAGCAGTTCTTC
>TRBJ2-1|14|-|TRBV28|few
CASSQDFSYNEQFF
TGTGCCAGCAGTCAAGACTTCTCCTACAATGAGCAGTTCTTC
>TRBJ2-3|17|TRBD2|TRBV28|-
CASSSPSGRYGPDTQYF
TGTGCCAGCAGTTCCCCTAGCGGGCGATACGGGCCAGATACGCAGTATTTT
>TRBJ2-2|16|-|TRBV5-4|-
CASSSAKDANTGELFF
TGTGCCAGCAGCTCAGCTAAAGATGCGAACACCGGGGAGCTGTTTTTT
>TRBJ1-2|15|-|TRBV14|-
CASSQDLSEDYGYTF
TGTGCCAGCAGCCAAGATCTCTCAGAGGATTATGGCTACACCTTC
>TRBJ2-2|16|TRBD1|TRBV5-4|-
CASSRKGQGVTGELFF
TGTGCCAGCAGCCGGAAGGGACAGGGTGTCACCGGGGAGCTGTTTTTT